The 24 T cell receptor beta chains below come from one sample, sequenced in a study of a mutant IDH1 vaccine in newly diagnosed glioma. Generated by immunoSEQ multiplex PCR, the TCRdb table keeps only in-frame clones and is missing some. The repertoire holds about 40,000 clones, with roughly 90% as singletons. The antigens these receptors bind are not known. Regarding time point: week 5, during vaccination. Vaccination used 300 ug of mutant IDH1 20-mer peptide per dose, with topical imiquimod. This specimen was PBMCs, taken from a glioma patient whose treatment included an IDH1 peptide vaccine. The receptor source for this set is a man aged 45-65 years with glioma.

J is TRBJ1-2 and V is TRBV14, with TRBD1 as a possible D gene (6 bases). This CDR3 spans 15 amino acids. CDR1 is SGHDN, CDR2 FVKESK, per germline. Trimming removed 2 bases at V and 8 bases at J, with 18 bases between. The CDR3 nucleotides read TGTGCCAGCAGCCAATGGTTCGGGGGGCGAGGCGGCTACACCTTC. It is translated as CASSQWFGGRGGYTF.

About this clone itself: An end of the junction differs from the germline gene, which may be a read error. This chain links TRBV7-7 with TRBJ2-2; possibly TRBD1 for D (5 bases). The CDR3 runs to 14 residues. CDR1 is SSHAT, CDR2 FNYEAQ, per germline (reference sequence). The CDR3, as DNA: TGTGCTAGCAGCTTAGGGGAAGGAACCGGGGAGCTGTTTTTT. This translates into CASSLGEGTGELFF.

The gene calls are TRBV18 and TRBJ1-5; 7 nucleotides line up with TRBD1. Germline assignment: CDR1 KGHSH and CDR2 LQKENI. V was pared by 3 bases and J by 6 bases, with 5 bases of the junction left unmatched. CDR3 length: 14 residues. The CDR3 sequence: CASSPRQGSQPQHF. CDR3 coding DNA: TGTGCCAGCTCACCGAGACAGGGTAGTCAGCCCCAGCATTTT.

The V and J genes are TRBV7-9 and TRBJ1-2, with unresolved D. This CDR3 has 13 residues. V lost 3 bases to trimming and J lost 4 bases, with 9 bases between them. Germline CDR1 reads SEHNR; CDR2 reads FQNEAQ (reference sequence). This CDR3 reads CASSLAGTYGYTF. Written as DNA, the CDR3 is TGTGCCAGCAGCTTGGCGGGAACCTATGGCTACACCTTC.

On this clone: One end of the junction is discordant with germline, which a read error may explain. The chain is built from TRBV7-7 and TRBJ2-7; 9 positions agree with TRBD2. The germline V gene encodes CDR1 SSHAT and CDR2 FNYEAQ (reference sequence). This CDR3 is built from 15 residues. The CDR3 sequence is CASSPSGGGASEQYF. DNA of the CDR3: TGTGCTAGCAGCCCCAGTGGCGGGGGGGCCTCCGAGCAGTACTTC.

The V and J genes are TRBV2 and TRBJ2-1; either TRBD1 or TRBD2 may supply D (6 bases each). This CDR3 comprises 15 residues. Germline V gene lookup returns CDR1 SNHLY and CDR2 FYNNEI. The V and J ends lost 1 base and 6 bases respectively, with 13 bases between them. CDR3 sequence (DNA): TGTGCCAGCAGTGAAGACGGGGGCCGAAGCAATGAGCAGTTCTTC. Translating gives CASSEDGGRSNEQFF. The variable domain in full, completed from reference TRBV2 and TRBJ2-1, reads EPEVTQTPSHQVTQMGQEVILRCVPISNHLYFYWYRQILGQKVEFLVSFYNNEISEKSEIFDDQFSVERPDGSNFTLKIRSTKLEDSAMYFCASSEDGGRSNEQFFGPGTRLTVL.

V usage is TRBV6-5 and J usage is TRBJ1-1; TRBD1 matches 7 bases. The CDR3 covers 14 residues. The germline V gene has CDR1 MNHEY and CDR2 SVGAGI. Trimming took 5 bases from V and 4 from J; bases not matched to a gene: 7. For the CDR3, the DNA is TGTGCCAGCAGTAAAGACAGGGTCGGCACTGAAGCTTTCTTT. It is translated as CASSKDRVGTEAFF.

The chain employs TRBV28 and TRBJ1-4; 9 bases are a match to TRBD1. V lost 11 bases and J lost 3; bases outside the gene matches: 7. This CDR3 has 14 amino acids. Germline CDR1 is MDHEN and CDR2 is SYDVKM. Here the CDR3 reads CACGQGIANEKLFF. In DNA form, the CDR3 reads TGTGCCTGCGGACAGGGGATAGCTAATGAAAAACTGTTTTTT.

The J gene is TRBJ1-5, the V gene TRBV5-4; D remains ambiguous. CDR1 is SGHNT, CDR2 YYREEE, per germline (reference sequence). This CDR3 spans 14 amino acids. V was cut by 3 bases and J by 0 bases, with 7 bases left in between. CDR3 sequence (DNA): TGTGCCAGCAGCTCACGGGGTAGCAATCAGCCCCAGCATTTT. Protein sequence: CASSSRGSNQPQHF.

This rearrangement joins TRBV5-6 to TRBJ2-7, with D uncertain. This CDR3 region has 12 residues. CDR1 and CDR2 from the germline V gene are SGHDT and YYEEEE. The ends were cut back, 4 bases at V and 7 bases at J, with 12 bases in the middle. CDR3 in DNA: TGTGCCAGCAGCCCTCCCGGGCGGGAGCAGTACTTC. It is translated as CASSPPGREQYF. Together with reference TRBV5-6 and TRBJ2-7, the CDR3 gives the full variable domain: DAGVTQSPTHLIKTRGQQVTLRCSPKSGHDTVSWYQQALGQGPQFIFQYYEEEERQRGNFPDRFSGHQFPNYSSELNVNALLLGDSALYLCASSPPGREQYFGPGTRLTVT.

This rearrangement joins TRBV19 to TRBJ1-2; tentative D call: TRBD1 (5 bases). In germline, CDR1 is LNHDA, CDR2 SQIVND (reference sequence). This CDR3 region has 12 residues. Deletions cut 3 bases from V and 8 bases from J, with 10 bases between. DNA for the CDR3: TGTGCCAGTAGTATTCGGGGGAAAGGCTACACCTTC. Protein sequence: CASSIRGKGYTF. The whole variable domain, remainder taken from reference TRBV19 and TRBJ1-2, is DGGITQSPKYLFRKEGQNVTLSCEQNLNHDAMYWYRQDPGQGLRLIYYSQIVNDFQKGDIAEGYSVSREKKESFPLTVTSAQKNPTAFYLCASSIRGKGYTFGSGTRLTVV.

This clone was detected once. The chain is built from TRBV27 and TRBJ2-7; no clear D. The length of the CDR3 is 14 residues. Germline assignment: CDR1 MNHEY and CDR2 SMNVEV (reference sequence). Trimming left V 2 bases short and J 0 bases short, with 8 bases between. In DNA form, the CDR3 reads TGTGCCAGCAGTTTACGGCAGAACTCCTACGAGCAGTACTTC. It translates to CASSLRQNSYEQYF.

The V call is TRBV10-3, the J call TRBJ2-1, with D perhaps assigned TRBD1 or TRBD2 (5 bases each). The length of the CDR3 is 13 residues. Germline assignment: CDR1 ENHRY and CDR2 SYGVKD. V lost 0 bases and J 8 bases, leaving 8 bases between the germline ends. CDR3: CAISESWDDEQFF. CDR3 coding DNA: TGTGCCATCAGTGAGTCCTGGGACGATGAGCAGTTCTTC.

This clone was counted a single time. The chain employs TRBV28 and TRBJ2-6; D is uncertain. CDR1 is MDHEN, CDR2 SYDVKM, per germline. Trimming cost V 3 bases and J 2 bases, with 8 bases left between them. This CDR3 contains 15 residues. The CDR3 is CASSFNSPGANVLTF. The DNA for the CDR3 is TGTGCCAGCAGTTTTAACAGTCCTGGGGCCAACGTCCTGACTTTC.

V gene TRBV6-5 combines with J gene TRBJ1-1; D is perhaps TRBD1 (5 bases). V lost 7 bases to trimming and J lost 2 bases, with 17 bases between them. The germline V gene has CDR1 MNHEY and CDR2 SVGAGI. This CDR3 has 15 residues. The CDR3, as DNA: TGTGCCAGCATTCTAACCTGGGGGTTCAACACTGAAGCTTTCTTT. Translated, it gives CASILTWGFNTEAFF.

This sequence joins TRBV5-5 and TRBJ1-5; a possible D gene is TRBD1 (5 bases). The CDR3 has 15 residues. Between the trimmed V and J ends, which lost 1 base and 2 bases, there was a span of 10 bases. Germline V lookup: CDR1 SGHKS, CDR2 YYEKEE (reference sequence). The CDR3, as DNA: TGTGCCAGCAGCTTGTGGGGGGAGGGCAATCAGCCCCAGCATTTT. Translation gives CASSLWGEGNQPQHF.

The chain joins TRBV5-1 to TRBJ2-2; TRBD2 agrees at 10 bases. The CDR3 contains 17 residues. Germline CDR1 reads SGHRS; CDR2 reads YFSETQ. With V trimmed by 9 bases and J by 6 bases, 17 bases remained unmatched. The CDR3 nucleotides are TGCGCCACCAGATGGACTAGCGGTTCCCCCGGGGCCGGGGAGCTGTTTTTT. Its protein is CATRWTSGSPGAGELFF.

This sequence joins TRBV7-2 and TRBJ2-5, with D tentatively TRBD2 (7 bases). CDR1 and CDR2 from the germline V gene are SGHTA and FQGNSA. The CDR3 consists of 16 residues. Trimming took 6 bases from V and 5 from J, leaving 22 bases between them. CDR3 amino acids: CASRKAGAGTGETQYF. The CDR3 DNA follows: TGTGCCAGCAGAAAGGCGGGGGCGGGGACGGGGGAGACCCAGTACTTC.

V gene TRBV4-3 combines with J gene TRBJ2-7, with 12 bases fitting TRBD2. This CDR3 has 15 amino acids. The ends lost 1 base at V and 4 bases at J; junction bases unmatched: 2. CDR1 and CDR2 (germline): LGHNA, YSLEER. This chain's CDR3 is CASSQGLAGDYEQYF. The CDR3 DNA follows: TGCGCCAGCAGCCAAGGACTAGCGGGGGATTACGAGCAGTACTTC.

The genes are TRBV7-2 and TRBJ2-1; D remains ambiguous. The CDR3 sequence is 13 residues long. V was clipped by 4 bases and J by 5 bases, with 9 bases between them. Germline loops: CDR1 SGHTA, CDR2 FQGNSA. CDR3 nucleotide sequence: TGTGCCAGCAGCTCGCCCCCCCACAATGAGCAGTTCTTC. As protein: CASSSPPHNEQFF.

The chain combines TRBV15 with TRBJ2-2, with unresolved D. This CDR3 is built from 12 residues. The germline V gene encodes CDR1 LNHNV and CDR2 YYDKDF (reference sequence). Trimming removed 5 bases at V and 3 bases at J, with 4 bases between. The CDR3, as DNA: TGTGCCACCAGCCTCTACACCGGGGAGCTGTTTTTT. This gives the protein CATSLYTGELFF.

This chain links TRBV12-5 with TRBJ1-1; D remains ambiguous. The CDR3 consists of 10 residues. Trimming took 6 bases from V and 6 from J, leaving 5 bases between them. Germline CDR1 is LGHNT and CDR2 is FRNRAP. CDR3 region: CASGLPEAFF. Written as DNA, the CDR3 is TGTGCTAGTGGCCTACCTGAAGCTTTCTTT.

The chain uses TRBV29-1 and TRBJ1-2, with D possibly being TRBD1 (6 bases). The germline CDR1 and CDR2 sequences are SQVTM and ANQGSEA. The CDR3 has 11 amino acids. The germline V and J ends were trimmed by 6 bases and 8 bases, with 13 bases remaining between them. In DNA, the CDR3 is TGCAGCGTCCAGGGGTTGGGCGGCTACACCTTC. Translating it yields CSVQGLGGYTF.

By share of the sample, this clone is medium-sized. The chain combines TRBV2 with TRBJ1-2; D is undetermined. With 7 bases removed from V and 0 bases from J, the gap between germline ends came to 12 bases. This CDR3 is 14 amino acids long. Germline V CDR1 and CDR2: SNHLY, FYNNEI. The CDR3: CASTGLGSNYGYTF. The CDR3 DNA sequence: TGTGCCAGCACCGGGCTCGGATCTAACTATGGCTACACCTTC.